The rows below give T cell receptor beta chains drawn from one sample of a study of blood T cells in healthy people across ages. One entry per CDR3 protein results from TCRdb running MiXCR on the 5' RACE reads. The repertoire consists of about 1.4 million distinct CDR3 sequences, with roughly 64% occurring once and the leading ten covering 6.5% to 8.5%. Source material: blood. The receptor source for this set is a man between 18 and 35 years old in good health. CDR3s include the opening cysteine and the closing phenylalanine or tryptophan. The order of the fields is clone size, D gene, J gene, V gene, CDR3 length, CDR3 DNA, CDR3 protein. The D gene is left open where the match is weak. Clone size appears in some rows only: once, few, many, or a class for an expanded clone.

abundance: -
d_gene: TRBD2
j_gene: TRBJ2-7
v_gene: TRBV10-3
len: 15
CDR3nt: TGTGCCATCAGTGAGGATCAGCGGGGCTCCTACGAGCAGTACTTC
CDR3aa: CAISEDQRGSYEQYF

abundance: -
d_gene: -
j_gene: TRBJ2-7
v_gene: TRBV27
len: 13
CDR3nt: TGTGCCAGCAGTGTCCTGGACTCTTACGAGCAGTACTTC
CDR3aa: CASSVLDSYEQYF

abundance: -
d_gene: TRBD1
j_gene: TRBJ2-1
v_gene: TRBV20-1
len: 14
CDR3nt: TGCAGTGCGCGGCAGGGGGCAGGAGGGAATGAGCAGTTCTTC
CDR3aa: CSARQGAGGNEQFF

abundance: -
d_gene: -
j_gene: TRBJ2-1
v_gene: TRBV6-2/TRBV6-3
len: 15
CDR3nt: TGTGCCAGCAGTGCTACTCCTCAGGGCTACAATGAGCAGTTCTTC
CDR3aa: CASSATPQGYNEQFF

abundance: -
d_gene: TRBD1
j_gene: TRBJ1-6
v_gene: TRBV12-3/TRBV12-4
len: 13
CDR3nt: TGTGCATCAGGGGGGACAGAAAATTCACCCCTCCACTTT
CDR3aa: CASGGTENSPLHF

abundance: once
d_gene: -
j_gene: TRBJ2-3
v_gene: TRBV7-2
len: 14
CDR3nt: TGTGCCAGCAGCTCAAATAGACTCACAGATACGCAGTATTTT
CDR3aa: CASSSNRLTDTQYF

abundance: -
d_gene: TRBD1
j_gene: TRBJ2-5
v_gene: TRBV7-8
len: 14
CDR3nt: TGTGCCAGCACCGGAAGAGGGGGCGCAGAGACCCAGTACTTC
CDR3aa: CASTGRGGAETQYF

abundance: -
d_gene: -
j_gene: TRBJ2-5
v_gene: TRBV3-1
len: 13
CDR3nt: TGTGCCAGCAAAGGGCCCAGCCAAGAGACCCAGTACTTC
CDR3aa: CASKGPSQETQYF

abundance: -
d_gene: TRBD2
j_gene: TRBJ2-1
v_gene: TRBV20-1
len: 13
CDR3nt: TGCAGTGCCCGAGCGGGGGGGCACAATGAGCAGTTCTTC
CDR3aa: CSARAGGHNEQFF

abundance: few
d_gene: -
j_gene: TRBJ2-5
v_gene: TRBV18
len: 12
CDR3nt: TGTGCCAGCAGCCCGGGAGAAGAGACCCAGTACTTC
CDR3aa: CASSPGEETQYF

abundance: -
d_gene: TRBD2
j_gene: TRBJ2-3
v_gene: TRBV7-2
len: 17
CDR3nt: TGTGCCAGCAGCTTAGCGCGGGGCGGGGGGGCCGCAGATACGCAGTATTTT
CDR3aa: CASSLARGGGAADTQYF

abundance: -
d_gene: -
j_gene: TRBJ1-1
v_gene: TRBV3-1
len: 15
CDR3nt: TGTGCCAGCAGGGACCTCCTAAAAGGGAACACTGAAGCTTTCTTT
CDR3aa: CASRDLLKGNTEAFF

abundance: -
d_gene: TRBD1
j_gene: TRBJ1-5
v_gene: TRBV6-5
len: 15
CDR3nt: TGTGCCAGCAAACCCCGGGACAGGGTCGAGGAGCCCCAGCATTTT
CDR3aa: CASKPRDRVEEPQHF

abundance: -
d_gene: TRBD1
j_gene: TRBJ1-2
v_gene: TRBV20-1
len: 13
CDR3nt: TGCAGTGCTGCACTGACAGGGGTAGATGGCTACACCTTC
CDR3aa: CSAALTGVDGYTF

abundance: few
d_gene: -
j_gene: TRBJ2-5
v_gene: TRBV20-1
len: 13
CDR3nt: TGCAGTGCTAGGTCCGATCTTGTAGAGACCCAGTACTTC
CDR3aa: CSARSDLVETQYF

abundance: -
d_gene: -
j_gene: TRBJ2-7
v_gene: TRBV7-2
len: 14
CDR3nt: TGTGCCAGCAGCTTAGAGCACAGCTCCTACGAGCAGTACTTC
CDR3aa: CASSLEHSSYEQYF

abundance: -
d_gene: TRBD2
j_gene: TRBJ2-1
v_gene: TRBV27
len: 16
CDR3nt: TGTGCCAGCAGTACTTTTAGCGGGAGGGCCATCGATGAGCAGTTCTTC
CDR3aa: CASSTFSGRAIDEQFF

abundance: few
d_gene: -
j_gene: TRBJ2-7
v_gene: TRBV4-1
len: 18
CDR3nt: TGCGCCAGCAGCCAAGTCGGAGGGGAAGAGCAGTACCTCAACGAGCAGTACTTC
CDR3aa: CASSQVGGEEQYLNEQYF

abundance: -
d_gene: TRBD1
j_gene: TRBJ2-3
v_gene: TRBV7-9
len: 16
CDR3nt: TGTGCCAGCAGCCTCGGGACAGTTCAACAGGGAGATACGCAGTATTTT
CDR3aa: CASSLGTVQQGDTQYF

abundance: -
d_gene: TRBD1
j_gene: TRBJ1-1
v_gene: TRBV7-9
len: 16
CDR3nt: TGTGCCAGCAGCTCCACTAGCAGGACAGGCCACACTGAAGCTTTCTTT
CDR3aa: CASSSTSRTGHTEAFF

abundance: -
d_gene: -
j_gene: TRBJ2-6
v_gene: TRBV7-2
len: 16
CDR3nt: TGTGCCAGCAGCCCAACCCTGGGCTCTGGGGCCAACGTCCTGACTTTC
CDR3aa: CASSPTLGSGANVLTF

abundance: -
d_gene: -
j_gene: TRBJ2-6
v_gene: TRBV4-3
len: 18
CDR3nt: TGCGCCAGCAGCCACCGAGGGACTTCAGACTCTGGGGCCAACATCCTGACTTTC
CDR3aa: CASSHRGTSDSGANILTF

abundance: once
d_gene: TRBD2
j_gene: TRBJ2-7
v_gene: TRBV29-1
len: 12
CDR3nt: TGCAGCGTTGGGACTAGCGGGACCGAGCAGTACTTC
CDR3aa: CSVGTSGTEQYF

abundance: -
d_gene: -
j_gene: TRBJ2-7
v_gene: TRBV12-3/TRBV12-4
len: 14
CDR3nt: TGTGCCAGCAGGTTCCCTTCCGGCTCCTACGAGCAGTACTTC
CDR3aa: CASRFPSGSYEQYF

abundance: -
d_gene: TRBD2
j_gene: TRBJ2-1
v_gene: TRBV5-4
len: 15
CDR3nt: TGTGCCAGCAGCCGATATAGCGGGACTTACAATGAGCAGTTCTTC
CDR3aa: CASSRYSGTYNEQFF

abundance: -
d_gene: -
j_gene: TRBJ2-2
v_gene: TRBV6-4
len: 15
CDR3nt: TGTGCCAGCAGTCCCGTTGGGGCTGTAACCGGGGAGCTGTTTTTT
CDR3aa: CASSPVGAVTGELFF

abundance: -
d_gene: -
j_gene: TRBJ2-7
v_gene: TRBV6-6
len: 15
CDR3nt: TGTGCCAGCAGTCTACTCAAGGGGGGGGCCTACGAGCAGTACTTC
CDR3aa: CASSLLKGGAYEQYF

abundance: -
d_gene: TRBD2
j_gene: TRBJ2-3
v_gene: TRBV15
len: 15
CDR3nt: TGTGCCACCAGCAGGGGCAGCGGGGGGGCAGATACGCAGTATTTT
CDR3aa: CATSRGSGGADTQYF

abundance: -
d_gene: -
j_gene: TRBJ2-7
v_gene: TRBV30
len: 13
CDR3nt: TGTGCCTGGTCCCCCGGGCCTAACTACGAGCAGTACTTC
CDR3aa: CAWSPGPNYEQYF

abundance: few
d_gene: -
j_gene: TRBJ2-4
v_gene: TRBV29-1
len: 13
CDR3nt: TGCAGCGTTGAACAGGGGGGTCAAAACATTCAGTACTTC
CDR3aa: CSVEQGGQNIQYF

abundance: -
d_gene: -
j_gene: TRBJ1-2
v_gene: TRBV29-1
len: 15
CDR3nt: TGCAGCGTTGAAGAGCGGGACTCACCTAACTATGGCTACACCTTC
CDR3aa: CSVEERDSPNYGYTF

abundance: -
d_gene: TRBD1
j_gene: TRBJ1-1
v_gene: TRBV29-1
len: 15
CDR3nt: TGCAGCTTTGGGACAGCAGCCCTGATGAACACTGAAGCTTTCTTT
CDR3aa: CSFGTAALMNTEAFF

abundance: -
d_gene: -
j_gene: TRBJ2-1
v_gene: TRBV21-1
len: 13
CDR3nt: TGTGCCAGCACCCAAATGATCAGGATTAGAGGGTTCTTC
CDR3aa: CASTQMIRIRGFF

abundance: -
d_gene: -
j_gene: TRBJ2-1
v_gene: TRBV4-1
len: 13
CDR3nt: TGCGCCAGCAGCCACCTCCGTACCAATGAGCAGTTCTTC
CDR3aa: CASSHLRTNEQFF

abundance: -
d_gene: -
j_gene: TRBJ2-1
v_gene: TRBV7-9
len: 13
CDR3nt: TGTGCCAGCAGCCCCCCAGGGGGGTGGGAGCAGTTCTTC
CDR3aa: CASSPPGGWEQFF

abundance: -
d_gene: -
j_gene: TRBJ1-1
v_gene: TRBV27
len: 15
CDR3nt: TGTGCCAGCAGTTTGCAAGGGGACTGGAACACTGAAGCTTTCTTT
CDR3aa: CASSLQGDWNTEAFF

abundance: few
d_gene: -
j_gene: TRBJ1-5
v_gene: TRBV4-3
len: 15
CDR3nt: TGCGCCAGCAGCCAAGATAGTAGCCTGGACCAGCCCCAGCATTTT
CDR3aa: CASSQDSSLDQPQHF

abundance: few
d_gene: TRBD1
j_gene: TRBJ2-7
v_gene: TRBV4-2
len: 16
CDR3nt: TGTGCCAGCAGCCAAGAACGTGGACAGGAGTCCTACGAGCAGTACTTC
CDR3aa: CASSQERGQESYEQYF

abundance: few
d_gene: TRBD2
j_gene: TRBJ2-2
v_gene: TRBV4-1
len: 17
CDR3nt: TGCGCCAGCAGCACTTCCGGGACTAGCGGAGGAACCGGGGAGCTGTTTTTT
CDR3aa: CASSTSGTSGGTGELFF

abundance: -
d_gene: -
j_gene: TRBJ2-5
v_gene: TRBV7-6
len: 14
CDR3nt: TGTGCCAGCAGCTTACCAGAGACCCAAGAGACCCAGTACTTC
CDR3aa: CASSLPETQETQYF

abundance: -
d_gene: -
j_gene: TRBJ2-4
v_gene: TRBV15
len: 16
CDR3nt: TGTGCCACCAGCACCCGGGGGGCCGTGCCCAAAAACATTCAGTACTTC
CDR3aa: CATSTRGAVPKNIQYF

abundance: -
d_gene: -
j_gene: TRBJ2-3
v_gene: TRBV6-6
len: 13
CDR3nt: TGTGCCAGCAGTGGGGACGAATTGGGGACGCAGTATTTT
CDR3aa: CASSGDELGTQYF

abundance: -
d_gene: -
j_gene: TRBJ1-2
v_gene: TRBV14
len: 14
CDR3nt: TGTGCCAGCAGCCAAGAGCCTGTGTGGGGTGGCTACACCTTC
CDR3aa: CASSQEPVWGGYTF

abundance: -
d_gene: -
j_gene: TRBJ2-7
v_gene: TRBV29-1
len: 11
CDR3nt: TGCGGCGTAATAACAGGGAACGAGCAGTACTTC
CDR3aa: CGVITGNEQYF

abundance: few
d_gene: -
j_gene: TRBJ1-6
v_gene: TRBV9
len: 14
CDR3nt: TGTGCCAGCAGCGCCCGGGAGCGGCAATCACCCCTCCACTTT
CDR3aa: CASSARERQSPLHF

abundance: -
d_gene: -
j_gene: TRBJ2-2
v_gene: TRBV29-1
len: 14
CDR3nt: TGCAGCGTTGAGATTGAGGTGAACACCGGGGAGCTGTTTTTT
CDR3aa: CSVEIEVNTGELFF

abundance: few
d_gene: TRBD2
j_gene: TRBJ2-7
v_gene: TRBV11-2
len: 16
CDR3nt: TGTGCCAGCAGCTTAGCGGGTAGCGGGAGTCACTACGAGCAGTACTTC
CDR3aa: CASSLAGSGSHYEQYF

abundance: -
d_gene: -
j_gene: TRBJ2-7
v_gene: TRBV29-1
len: 13
CDR3nt: TGCAGCGTTGAGGGGTATTCCTACAATGAGCAGTACTTC
CDR3aa: CSVEGYSYNEQYF

abundance: few
d_gene: TRBD2
j_gene: TRBJ2-7
v_gene: TRBV7-2
len: 15
CDR3nt: TGTGCCAGCAGCCTGCGGGGGGGCACCTCCTACGAGCAGTACTTC
CDR3aa: CASSLRGGTSYEQYF

abundance: -
d_gene: TRBD1
j_gene: TRBJ1-2
v_gene: TRBV6-2/TRBV6-3
len: 15
CDR3nt: TGTGCCAGCAAGCAGCGGACAGGGACTAACTATGGCTACACCTTC
CDR3aa: CASKQRTGTNYGYTF

abundance: -
d_gene: TRBD1
j_gene: TRBJ2-1
v_gene: TRBV6-1
len: 15
CDR3nt: TGTGCCAGTAGTGCCACCGGGACAGGGGCGGATGAGCAGTTCTTC
CDR3aa: CASSATGTGADEQFF

abundance: -
d_gene: -
j_gene: TRBJ2-1
v_gene: TRBV5-5
len: 16
CDR3nt: TGTGCCAGCAGCGTACTCATCGCAAACGACTTGGATGAGCAGTTCTTC
CDR3aa: CASSVLIANDLDEQFF

abundance: -
d_gene: TRBD2
j_gene: TRBJ2-3
v_gene: TRBV20-1
len: 15
CDR3nt: TGCAGTGCTACGACTAGCGGGGGGCCATTATATACGCAGTATTTT
CDR3aa: CSATTSGGPLYTQYF

abundance: -
d_gene: -
j_gene: TRBJ1-1
v_gene: TRBV10-1
len: 13
CDR3nt: TGCGCCAGCAGTGGGAACCGGGCCGGGAAAATTTTCTTT
CDR3aa: CASSGNRAGKIFF

abundance: once
d_gene: TRBD1
j_gene: TRBJ1-2
v_gene: TRBV24-1
len: 14
CDR3nt: TGTGCCACCAGTGATCGGACAGGGTACTTTGGCTACACCTTC
CDR3aa: CATSDRTGYFGYTF

abundance: -
d_gene: TRBD1
j_gene: TRBJ2-7
v_gene: TRBV9
len: 15
CDR3nt: TGTGCCAGCAGTGGAGGAGACAGGGGGGTCTACGAGCAGTACTTC
CDR3aa: CASSGGDRGVYEQYF

abundance: -
d_gene: TRBD1
j_gene: TRBJ2-7
v_gene: TRBV5-1
len: 15
CDR3nt: TGCGCCAGCAGCTTGTGGGGACAGCATTCCTACGAGCAGTACTTC
CDR3aa: CASSLWGQHSYEQYF